A selection of T cell receptor beta chains follows, all from one sample in a study of CD8 T cells in ankylosing spondylitis. TCRdb redid the calling of the 5' RACE reads with MiXCR, one entry per CDR3 protein. The sample records under 850,000 distinct CDR3 sequences, about 20% being singletons. The specimen sequenced was blood, either unsorted or a sorted T cell fraction (not recorded which). The receptors were gathered from a male donor with ankylosing spondylitis. CDR3s include the opening cysteine and the closing phenylalanine or tryptophan. D genes are given only for firm matches.

J gene: TRBJ2-7
D gene: -
V gene: TRBV21-1
CDR3 protein: CASARGERGYEQYF

J gene: TRBJ1-1
D gene: TRBD1
V gene: TRBV6-2/TRBV6-3
CDR3 protein: CASSGTVKFGAEAFF

J gene: TRBJ1-2
D gene: -
V gene: TRBV4-1
CDR3 protein: CASSHPGRPYGYTF

J gene: TRBJ2-3
D gene: TRBD1
V gene: TRBV2
CDR3 protein: CASSESAAGGDTQYF

J gene: TRBJ2-1
D gene: TRBD2
V gene: TRBV24-1
CDR3 protein: CATSETGTSGANNEQFF

J gene: TRBJ2-7
D gene: -
V gene: TRBV7-8
CDR3 protein: CASSSGNLLVRPAYEQYF

J gene: TRBJ2-1
D gene: TRBD1
V gene: TRBV24-1
CDR3 protein: CATSARDRVREWAYNEQFF

J gene: TRBJ2-1
D gene: TRBD2
V gene: TRBV12-3/TRBV12-4
CDR3 protein: CASRLLAGDSNEQFF

J gene: TRBJ2-2
D gene: TRBD2
V gene: TRBV7-2
CDR3 protein: CASSLLGGGGTGELFF

J gene: TRBJ2-1
D gene: -
V gene: TRBV15
CDR3 protein: CATSRDRGVSSYNEQFF

J gene: TRBJ2-7
D gene: TRBD1
V gene: TRBV18
CDR3 protein: CASSLTGTVEDEQYF

J gene: TRBJ2-1
D gene: -
V gene: TRBV5-6
CDR3 protein: CASSLYDGTAGYNEQFF

J gene: TRBJ2-7
D gene: -
V gene: TRBV24-1
CDR3 protein: CATSDLPASYSYEQYF

J gene: TRBJ2-5
D gene: -
V gene: TRBV20-1
CDR3 protein: CSAIFEGTSQETQYF

J gene: TRBJ2-1
D gene: TRBD2
V gene: TRBV7-2
CDR3 protein: CASSLSPLAGAGEQFF

J gene: TRBJ2-1
D gene: TRBD1
V gene: TRBV29-1
CDR3 protein: CSVHRGGNEQFF

J gene: TRBJ2-7
D gene: -
V gene: TRBV27
CDR3 protein: CASSKNRVSSYEQYF

J gene: TRBJ2-6
D gene: -
V gene: TRBV21-1
CDR3 protein: CASSIGLAYGANVLTF

J gene: TRBJ1-1
D gene: -
V gene: TRBV19
CDR3 protein: CASSSSGDTEAFF

J gene: TRBJ2-7
D gene: -
V gene: TRBV29-1
CDR3 protein: CSVSPRGISSYEQYF

J gene: TRBJ2-7
D gene: TRBD2
V gene: TRBV4-2
CDR3 protein: CASSQDLGAGGIPAYEQYF

J gene: TRBJ2-7
D gene: TRBD2
V gene: TRBV27
CDR3 protein: CASSRLAGPYEQYF

J gene: TRBJ2-7
D gene: -
V gene: TRBV9
CDR3 protein: CASSVSDGAYEQYF

J gene: TRBJ2-3
D gene: TRBD1
V gene: TRBV12-3/TRBV12-4
CDR3 protein: CASSLGRQGVWDTQYF

J gene: TRBJ2-7
D gene: -
V gene: TRBV28
CDR3 protein: CASSLWPLEQYF

J gene: TRBJ1-4
D gene: TRBD1
V gene: TRBV5-5
CDR3 protein: CASRQGATNEKLFF

J gene: TRBJ2-1
D gene: TRBD1
V gene: TRBV12-3/TRBV12-4
CDR3 protein: CASIRRTGRSYNEQFF

J gene: TRBJ1-6
D gene: -
V gene: TRBV2
CDR3 protein: CASSPMGASNSPLHF

J gene: TRBJ2-1
D gene: -
V gene: TRBV2
CDR3 protein: CASSEDGSSYNEQFF

J gene: TRBJ2-7
D gene: TRBD1
V gene: TRBV5-6
CDR3 protein: CASSGGQADYEQYF

J gene: TRBJ1-2
D gene: -
V gene: TRBV21-1
CDR3 protein: CASSPELCYGYTF

J gene: TRBJ2-1
D gene: -
V gene: TRBV4-2
CDR3 protein: CASSQGDLSSYNEQFF

J gene: TRBJ2-3
D gene: -
V gene: TRBV4-1
CDR3 protein: CASSRSLDTQYF

J gene: TRBJ1-5
D gene: -
V gene: TRBV6-2/TRBV6-3
CDR3 protein: CASLDGGYNQPQHF

J gene: TRBJ2-5
D gene: TRBD2
V gene: TRBV20-1
CDR3 protein: CSASPTSLETQYF

J gene: TRBJ2-1
D gene: -
V gene: TRBV5-1
CDR3 protein: CASSLFAGTYNEQFF

J gene: TRBJ2-2
D gene: -
V gene: TRBV3-1
CDR3 protein: CASSQDRGGVRTGELFF

J gene: TRBJ2-7
D gene: TRBD2
V gene: TRBV28
CDR3 protein: CASSPPGLRFYEQYF

J gene: TRBJ2-1
D gene: -
V gene: TRBV28
CDR3 protein: CASSEMYEQFF

J gene: TRBJ2-7
D gene: -
V gene: TRBV6-7
CDR3 protein: CASSYSRDISYEQYF

J gene: TRBJ1-3
D gene: TRBD1
V gene: TRBV20-1
CDR3 protein: CSARDRISGNTIYF

J gene: TRBJ1-1
D gene: -
V gene: TRBV5-6
CDR3 protein: CASSLTGLGSTEAFF